This passage covers 29 T cell receptor beta chains from one sample sequenced in a study of OX40 agonist ivuxolimab in advanced cancers. Clones were sequenced by immunoSEQ multiplex PCR, and TCRdb holds only the in-frame ones, with some missing. The repertoire consists of more than 50,000 clones, with around 93% occurring once and the leading ten covering around a fifth. The sample in question was CD4+ or CD8+ T cells sorted from blood, obtained in a trial of the OX40 agonist ivuxolimab. The receptors stem from an adult with an advanced solid tumor such as melanoma, head and neck, liver or kidney cancer.

The rearrangement uses TRBV11-2 and TRBJ1-4; D uncertain. The CDR3 length is 16 residues. Germline assignment: CDR1 SGHAT and CDR2 FQNNGV. V shed 5 bases and J shed 0 bases, with 13 bases lying between them. The CDR3 DNA sequence: TGTGCCAGCAGCCACCATGGCTTTGCAACTAATGAAAAACTGTTTTTT. Translating gives CASSHHGFATNEKLFF.

The chain couples TRBV10-3 to TRBJ2-1, with 7 bases that match TRBD2. With V trimmed by 7 bases and J by 3 bases, 9 bases remained unmatched. The CDR3 is 15 residues long. Germline assignment: CDR1 ENHRY and CDR2 SYGVKD. The CDR3 reads CAINGGGQVYNEQFF. DNA for the CDR3: TGTGCCATCAATGGGGGAGGGCAGGTCTACAATGAGCAGTTCTTC.

The V gene is TRBV10-1, the J gene TRBJ2-2; possibly TRBD2 for D (7 bases). V was shortened by 0 bases and J by 0 bases, with 11 bases between the two germline ends. In germline, CDR1 is WNHNN, CDR2 SYGVQD (reference sequence). The CDR3 is 17 amino acids. The CDR3 DNA sequence: TGCGCCAGCAGTGAGTCGAGGGAGGGGGCGAACACCGGGGAGCTGTTTTTT. Translating gives CASSESREGANTGELFF.

This chain joins TRBV12-5 and TRBJ2-1; TRBD2 agrees at 16 bases. The V and J ends lost 6 bases and 2 bases, in that order; junction bases with no gene match: 7. Germline CDR1 is LGHNT and CDR2 is FRNRAP. There are 18 residues in the CDR3. The CDR3 reads CASGEGLAGGPPYNEQFF. The CDR3 region has the DNA TGTGCTAGTGGGGAGGGACTAGCGGGAGGGCCTCCCTACAATGAGCAGTTCTTC.

The genes are TRBV6-1 and TRBJ2-5; 7 nucleotides line up with TRBD2. The J segment lost 1 base and the V segment lost 2 bases, leaving 4 bases of the junction unmatched. This CDR3 contains 15 residues. Germline lookup yields CDR1 MNHNS and CDR2 SASEGT. The CDR3 DNA follows: TGTGCCAGCAGTGAACTAGCGGCTTCCCAAGAGACCCAGTACTTC. Translating gives CASSELAASQETQYF.

This clone was counted once. The rearrangement joins TRBV28 to TRBJ1-3, with D possibly matching TRBD1 (5 bases). The germline CDR1 and CDR2 sequences are MDHEN and SYDVKM. The CDR3 is 14 amino acids. Trimming stripped 8 bases from V and 2 bases from J, with 13 bases between. CDR3 region: CASQWGFAGNTIYF. CDR3 nucleotide sequence: TGTGCCAGCCAATGGGGGTTTGCTGGAAACACCATATATTTT.

The gene calls are TRBV7-9 and TRBJ1-1; a weak D match, TRBD1 (6 bases). This CDR3 is 12 amino acids long. Trimming pared 8 bases from V and 2 bases from J, leaving 9 bases between. Germline V CDR1 and CDR2: SEHNR, FQNEAQ (reference sequence). Written as DNA, the CDR3 is TGTGCCAGCCGGGACACCAACACTGAAGCTTTCTTT. It yields the protein CASRDTNTEAFF. Full variable domain (outside the CDR3, taken from reference TRBV7-9 and TRBJ1-1): DTGVSQNPRHKITKRGQNVTFRCDPISEHNRLYWYRQTLGQGPEFLTYFQNEAQLEKSRLLSDRFSAERPKGSFSTLEIQRTEQGDSAMYLCASRDTNTEAFFGQGTRLTVV.

The chain employs TRBV5-1 and TRBJ2-7; D is unresolved. The CDR3 has 13 amino acids. V gave up 0 bases and J gave up 3 bases, with 7 bases separating them. Per germline, CDR1 SGHRS and CDR2 YFSETQ. The CDR3, as DNA: TGCGCCAGCAGCTTGGGACACCACTACGAGCAGTACTTC. Its protein is CASSLGHHYEQYF.

V is TRBV9 and J is TRBJ2-3, with D possibly TRBD1 on 5 matching bases. V lost 3 bases to trimming and J lost 2 bases, with 16 bases between them. Per germline, CDR1 SGDLS and CDR2 YYNGEE. This CDR3 contains 16 residues. Here the CDR3 DNA reads TGTGCCAGCAGCGAGGTTGGGTGGGGCACCACAGATACGCAGTATTTT. Amino acid sequence: CASSEVGWGTTDTQYF.

This clone was recorded a few times. The J gene is TRBJ2-2, the V gene TRBV6-5, with 9 bases identical to TRBD1. This CDR3 has 16 amino acids. Germline V gives CDR1 MNHEY, CDR2 SVGAGI. With V trimmed by 4 bases and J by 5 bases, 8 bases remained unmatched. The CDR3: CASSWARQGGTGELFF. In DNA form, the CDR3 reads TGTGCCAGCAGTTGGGCCCGACAGGGGGGTACCGGGGAGCTGTTTTTT.

The chain employs TRBV4-3 and TRBJ1-1, with 8 nucleotides matching TRBD1. The CDR3 sequence is 13 residues long. Trimming cost V 1 base and J 8 bases; bases outside gene matches: 3. Per the germline V gene, CDR1 is LGHNA and CDR2 is YSLEER. The CDR3: CASSQGQGTEAFF. The DNA for the CDR3 is TGCGCCAGCAGCCAAGGACAGGGGACCGAAGCTTTCTTT.

This clone was detected once. The chain's CDR3 is CASSDTGLQPQHF. In nucleotides, the CDR3 is TGTGCCAGCAGCGATACAGGGCTTCAGCCCCAGCATTTT. This chain uses TRBV28 with TRBJ1-5, with D possibly matching TRBD1 (6 bases). The CDR3 spans 13 residues. Germline values: CDR1 MDHEN, CDR2 SYDVKM. Trimming took off 6 bases at V and 6 bases at J, with 12 bases between the two ends. The variable domain in full, with the rest retrieved from reference TRBV28 and TRBJ1-5, is DVKVTQSSRYLVKRTGEKVFLECVQDMDHENMFWYRQDPGLGLRLIYFSYDVKMKEKGDIPEGYSVSREKKERFSLILESASTNQTSMYLCASSDTGLQPQHFGDGTRLSIL.

The V gene is TRBV4-3, the J gene TRBJ2-5; D is unresolved. Germline assignment: CDR1 LGHNA and CDR2 YSLEER. The CDR3 consists of 14 residues. V shed 4 bases and J shed 4 bases, with 13 bases lying between them. The CDR3: CASSPEMVGETQYF. CDR3 sequence (DNA): TGCGCCAGCAGCCCGGAGATGGTGGGAGAGACCCAGTACTTC.

This sequence joins TRBV6-1 and TRBJ2-7, with a tentative D call TRBD1 (6 bases). The CDR3 has 16 amino acids. V lost 3 bases, J lost 6 bases, and 21 bases lay in between. Germline loops: CDR1 MNHNS, CDR2 SASEGT. The CDR3 region has the DNA TGTGCCAGCAGTGAGCCGGGGTATTTACAGGGAGTCGAGCAGTACTTC. It codes for CASSEPGYLQGVEQYF.

The gene calls are TRBV7-6 and TRBJ2-5; D tentatively reads TRBD1 or TRBD2 (5 bases each). V was pared by 5 bases and J by 6 bases, with 25 bases between. Germline CDR1 SGHVS, CDR2 FNYEAQ. This CDR3 has 17 amino acids. The CDR3 here is CASSPELVGTQWQTQYF. CDR3 DNA sequence: TGTGCCAGCAGCCCCGAACTGGTGGGGACCCAATGGCAGACCCAGTACTTC.

The V and J genes are TRBV28 and TRBJ2-7; no clear D. Deletions cut 6 bases from V and 6 bases from J, with 9 bases between. CDR3 length: 11 residues. CDR1 is MDHEN and CDR2 is SYDVKM in the germline V gene. For the CDR3, the DNA is TGTGCCAGCAGCACTCTCATCGAGCAGTACTTC. Protein product: CASSTLIEQYF. The variable domain in full, completed from reference TRBV28 and TRBJ2-7, reads DVKVTQSSRYLVKRTGEKVFLECVQDMDHENMFWYRQDPGLGLRLIYFSYDVKMKEKGDIPEGYSVSREKKERFSLILESASTNQTSMYLCASSTLIEQYFGPGTRLTVT.

The chain recombines TRBV21-1 with TRBJ1-5; no check of the table's D call, TRBD1, against the DNA was made. TRBV21-1 is designated a pseudogene. The CDR3 spans 16 residues. CDR3 in amino acids: CASSICGTVINQPQHF. The CDR3 bases are TGTGCCAGCAGCATTTGCGGGACAGTGATTAATCAGCCCCAGCATTTT.

The chain links TRBV7-2 to TRBJ2-3; D might be TRBD1 (5 bases). This CDR3 is built from 16 residues. Trimming stripped 0 bases from V and 3 bases from J, with 13 bases between. In germline, CDR1 is SGHTA, CDR2 FQGNSA. CDR3 sequence (DNA): TGTGCCAGCAGCTTAGCGCTAGGCAGGGCGACAGATACGCAGTATTTT. Amino acid sequence: CASSLALGRATDTQYF.

This clone was detected only a few times. This rearrangement joins TRBV14 to TRBJ2-7; weak D call: TRBD2 (5 bases). The germline V gene has CDR1 SGHDN and CDR2 FVKESK. V shed 4 bases and J shed 3 bases, with 7 bases lying between them. The CDR3 length is 12 residues. CDR3 loop: CASSPDFYEQYF. The CDR3 DNA sequence: TGTGCCAGCAGCCCGGACTTCTACGAGCAGTACTTC.

The chain recombines TRBV7-9 with TRBJ1-2; TRBD1 is a possible D gene (6 bases). Germline assignment: CDR1 SEHNR and CDR2 FQNEAQ (reference sequence). Deletions cut 4 bases from V and 2 bases from J, with 11 bases between. The length of the CDR3 is 14 residues. The DNA for the CDR3 is TGTGCCAGCAGCTCCGGGACATCAAACTATGGCTACACCTTC. It specifies CASSSGTSNYGYTF.

The V call is TRBV5-6, the J call TRBJ1-5; D is undetermined. Germline V lookup: CDR1 SGHDT, CDR2 YYEEEE. The CDR3 totals 13 residues. The germline V and J ends were trimmed by 0 bases and 13 bases, with 14 bases remaining between them. The CDR3 is CASSLGASSRQHF. For the CDR3, the DNA is TGTGCCAGCAGCTTGGGTGCATCCAGCCGGCAGCATTTT.

This rearrangement joins TRBV21-1 to TRBJ2-4. TRBV21-1 is a pseudogene segment. There are 18 residues in the CDR3. As DNA, the CDR3 is TGTGCCAGCAGCAAAGGGGGCCGGGGGCGCCTAGCCAAAAACATTCAGTACTTC. Protein product: CASSKGGRGRLAKNIQYF.

The chain has TRBV28 and TRBJ2-1; a weak D match, TRBD2 (6 bases). The V gene's germline CDR1 is MDHEN and CDR2 SYDVKM. Trimming took 4 bases from V and 5 from J, leaving 18 bases between them. The CDR3 is 16 amino acids. For the CDR3, the DNA is TGTGCCAGCAGTTCGAGGTTGAGGGAGGTTCACAATGAGCAGTTCTTC. As protein: CASSSRLREVHNEQFF.

This chain links TRBV7-2 with TRBJ2-5; D is possibly TRBD2 (5 bases). Germline V gene sequence: CDR1 SGHTA, CDR2 FQGNSA. V shed 5 bases and J shed 1 base, with 11 bases lying between them. The CDR3 runs 14 residues. CDR3 DNA: TGTGCCAGCAGCCCCGGAGGCATCCAAGAGACCCAGTACTTC. This codes for CASSPGGIQETQYF. Full variable domain (rest looked up from reference TRBV7-2 and TRBJ2-5): GAGVSQSPSNKVTEKGKDVELRCDPISGHTALYWYRQSLGQGLEFLIYFQGNSAPDKSGLPSDRFSAERTGGSVSTLTIQRTQQEDSAVYLCASSPGGIQETQYFGPGTRLLVL.

This clone was seen once. This chain connects TRBV7-9 to TRBJ1-1; D gene unclear. CDR3 length: 15 residues. The ends were cut back, 2 bases at V and 2 bases at J, with 12 bases in the middle. From germline, CDR1 is SEHNR and CDR2 FQNEAQ (reference sequence). CDR3 nucleotides: TGTGCCAGCAGCTTAAGTGGGCGGCTTAACACTGAAGCTTTCTTT. It codes for CASSLSGRLNTEAFF.

The chain combines TRBV27 with TRBJ1-2; 8 nucleotides line up with TRBD1. Germline V gene lookup returns CDR1 MNHEY and CDR2 SMNVEV (reference sequence). CDR3 length: 15 residues. The J segment lost 8 bases and the V segment lost 3 bases, leaving 11 bases of the junction unmatched. The CDR3 sequence is CASSFGAGGSGGYTF. The CDR3 bases are TGTGCCAGCAGTTTTGGGGCAGGGGGCAGCGGAGGCTACACCTTC.

This chain uses TRBV9 with TRBJ2-1; 7 bases match TRBD1. CDR1 is SGDLS, CDR2 YYNGEE, per germline. V lost 0 bases to trimming and J lost 0 bases; unmatched junction nucleotides: 3. The CDR3 length is 16 residues. The CDR3 spells CASSVEGAGSYNEQFF. As DNA, the CDR3 is TGTGCCAGCAGCGTAGAGGGGGCCGGCTCCTACAATGAGCAGTTCTTC.

Only one count was recorded for this clone. J is TRBJ2-7 and V is TRBV9; 8 nucleotides align to TRBD1. Germline V lookup: CDR1 SGDLS, CDR2 YYNGEE. The CDR3 extends over 16 amino acids. Trimming at V came to 3 bases and at J to 6 bases, leaving 14 bases not matched to a gene. Written as DNA, the CDR3 is TGTGCCAGCAGCGCCTCGGGGAGAACAGGGGGATCCGAGCAGTACTTC. Residues: CASSASGRTGGSEQYF.

This clone was observed once. The gene calls are TRBV25-1 and TRBJ2-7; the D gene is possibly TRBD1 (5 bases). The CDR3 is 14 residues long. CDR1 is MGHDK, CDR2 SYGVNS, per germline. V lost 4 bases and J 0 bases, leaving 10 bases between the germline ends. Written as DNA, the CDR3 is TGTGCCAGCAGTGCACAGGTCTACTCCTACGAGCAGTACTTC. Translated: CASSAQVYSYEQYF.